This entry lists 6 T cell receptor beta chains sequenced from one sample in a study of T cell responses to AZD1222 COVID-19 vaccine (dated by TCRdb to the early 2020s). Receptor libraries were prepared by the immunoSEQ multiplex PCR assay. Drawn from immuneACCESS, this table holds only the in-frame rearrangements with V and J called that TCRdb kept. Clones are partly lost; checked studies trace under half to an unresolved V gene and leave the rest unexplained. This sample comprises 80,000 to 100,000 clones, 70% to 90% of them detected only once. In total, the top ten clones hold about 12% of the sample. Explained via the paper, the time point label denotes: about 28 days (+/-7) after the second vaccine dose. Sequences were derived from peripheral blood, sampled 28 days after the second AZD1222 dose. These receptor sequences come from an adult who received the AZD1222 COVID-19 vaccine.

This rearrangement joins TRBV3-1 (or the pseudogene TRBV3-2) to TRBJ2-1, with D perhaps matching TRBD2 (5 bases). CDR3 length: 15 residues. Germline V gives CDR1 LGHDT, CDR2 YNNKEL (reference sequence). Trimming took off 1 base at V and 12 bases at J, with 19 bases between the two ends. CDR3 nucleotides: TGTGCCAGCAGCCAAGCTCGAGGCGGTGCCAGCGGGCAGTTCTTC. Protein: CASSQARGGASGQFF.

The rearrangement joins TRBV5-5 to TRBJ2-2; 8 bases agree with TRBD2. CDR3 length: 14 residues. Trimming at V came to 2 bases and at J to 6 bases, leaving 3 bases not matched to a gene. CDR1 and CDR2 (germline): SGHKS, YYEKEE (reference sequence). CDR3 DNA: TGTGCCAGCAGCTTCGGGACTAGGTCCGGGGAGCTGTTTTTT. Its protein product is CASSFGTRSGELFF.

CDR3 sequence reads: CASSLGAGGGYTF. The CDR3 bases are TGTGCCAGCAGCTTAGGGGCAGGGGGTGGCTACACCTTC. The chain links TRBV7-2 to TRBJ1-2, with 7 bases that match TRBD1. This CDR3 spans 13 amino acids. The germline V gene has CDR1 SGHTA and CDR2 FQGNSA. J was trimmed by 7 bases and V by 1 base; bases with no gene match: 3.

The V and J genes are TRBV7-9 and TRBJ1-1; D ambiguous. The CDR3 is 14 residues long. V lost 0 bases, J lost 0 bases, and 5 bases lay in between. CDR1 SEHNR and CDR2 FQNEAQ come from the germline V gene (reference sequence). CDR3 sequence (DNA): TGTGCCAGCAGCTTAGCAGAAATGAACACTGAAGCTTTCTTT. Residues: CASSLAEMNTEAFF.

In this sample, this clone turned up once. V usage is TRBV27 and J usage is TRBJ2-3; TRBD1 aligns across 7 bases. This CDR3 comprises 13 residues. V trimming: 3 bases; J trimming: 8 bases; junction bases outside the gene matches: 5. Germline V lookup: CDR1 MNHEY, CDR2 SMNVEV (reference sequence). The CDR3 loop reads CASSLAGGGTQYF. CDR3 DNA: TGTGCCAGCAGTTTGGCAGGGGGTGGTACGCAGTATTTT.

This clone was seen just once. The rearrangement uses TRBV27 and TRBJ1-5; TRBD1 is a possible D gene (5 bases). The CDR3 has 15 amino acids. Trimming took off 6 bases at V and 1 base at J, with 13 bases between the two ends. Germline V lookup: CDR1 MNHEY, CDR2 SMNVEV (reference sequence). This CDR3 reads CASRKGRVSNQPQHF. CDR3 DNA sequence: TGTGCCAGCAGAAAGGGCAGGGTCAGCAATCAGCCCCAGCATTTT.